The 30 T cell receptor beta chains given below trace back to one sample, sequenced in a study of blood T cells in healthy people across ages. Primers used in a second PCR of about 7 to 12 cycles were a sample-barcoded 5' primer and a J-beta primer mix. TCRdb re-derived calls from the 5' RACE reads in MiXCR, one entry per CDR3 protein. The sample records hundreds of thousands of distinct CDR3 sequences, under 30% being singletons. Sample: blood. Receptor source: a woman older than 75 in good health.

This rearrangement joins TRBV9 to TRBJ2-1, with TRBD1 as a possible D gene (6 bases). The V end was cut by 3 bases, the J end by 2 bases, with 21 bases between. The CDR3 is 18 residues long. Germline assignment: CDR1 SGDLS and CDR2 YYNGEE. The CDR3 is CASSGLPTGQGTYNEQFF. For the CDR3, the DNA is TGTGCCAGCAGCGGACTTCCGACAGGCCAGGGGACCTACAATGAGCAGTTCTTC.

The CDR3 DNA is TGTGCCACCAGTGATGCAGGGCTCGAGCAGTACTTC. Protein sequence: CATSDAGLEQYF. This chain joins TRBV24-1 and TRBJ2-4, with D perhaps TRBD1 (5 bases). The end of the DNA aligns better with TRBJ2-7, so the J call may be wrong. CDR3 length equals 12 residues. CDR1 is KGHDR and CDR2 is SFDVKD in the germline V gene.

Ten or more counts support this clonotype. The chain is built from TRBV7-9 and TRBJ2-1; D not resolved. The CDR3 sequence is 13 residues long. V was clipped by 1 base and J by 5 bases, with 6 bases between them. Germline CDR1 SEHNR, CDR2 FQNEAQ (reference sequence). The CDR3 DNA reads as TGTGCCAGCAGCTTAGGACTCGACAATGAGCAGTTCTTC. Protein: CASSLGLDNEQFF.

This clonotype was detected many times. The CDR3 DNA reads TGTGCCAGCAGTTCTTACTTCGAGGAGGATGAAAAACTGTTTTTT. It encodes CASSSYFEEDEKLFF. The chain recombines TRBV6-5 with TRBJ1-4; D remains ambiguous. From germline, CDR1 is MNHEY and CDR2 SVGAGI. V was clipped by 4 bases and J by 6 bases, with 15 bases between them. The CDR3 length is 15 residues.

This clonotype has just a few counts. An end of the junction differs from the germline gene, which may be a read error. The chain links TRBV5-1 to TRBJ2-3; no firm D call. The germline V gene encodes CDR1 SGHRS and CDR2 YFSETQ. The CDR3 sequence is 15 residues long. In DNA form, the CDR3 reads TGCGCCAGCAACTTGGCCCGACACAGCACAGATACGCAGTATTTT. It specifies CASNLARHSTDTQYF.

In regard to this clonotype: At one end the junction does not follow the germline gene, possibly because of a read error. The rearrangement joins TRBV3-1 to TRBJ2-1; no definite D call. Germline CDR1 and CDR2: LGHDT and YNNKEL (reference sequence). The CDR3 is made up of 16 amino acids. In nucleotides, the CDR3 is TGTGCCAACAGCCAAGAATGGTACCGGTCCTACACTGAGCAGTTCTTC. Encoded protein: CANSQEWYRSYTEQFF.

J is TRBJ2-1 and V is TRBV11-1; 10 bases line up with TRBD2. Unmatched junction bases numbered 6, after V lost 1 base and J lost 9 bases. Germline V gene data show CDR1 as SGHAT and CDR2 as FQDESV (reference sequence). This CDR3 is 15 amino acids long. CDR3: CASSLGQRGGPEQFF. CDR3 bases: TGTGCCAGCAGCTTAGGCCAGCGGGGGGGCCCTGAGCAGTTCTTC. The full variable domain, rest sourced from reference TRBV11-1 and TRBJ2-1, is EAEVAQSPRYKITEKSQAVAFWCDPISGHATLYWYRQILGQGPELLVQFQDESVVDDSQLPKDRFSAERLKGVDSTLKIQPAELGDSAMYLCASSLGQRGGPEQFFGPGTRLTVL.

The table lists this clonotype with many counts. The gene calls are TRBV20-1 and TRBJ2-7; 7 bases agree with TRBD1. Germline V gene sequence: CDR1 DFQATT, CDR2 SNEGSKA (reference sequence). The CDR3 is made up of 15 amino acids. V shed 0 bases and J 3 bases; nucleotides not matched to a gene: 8. This CDR3 is CSARDYGTEIYEQYF. In nucleotides, the CDR3 is TGCAGTGCTAGAGATTACGGGACAGAGATCTACGAGCAGTACTTC.

The chain uses TRBV6-5 and TRBJ1-2; a possible D gene is TRBD1 (5 bases). V was shortened by 6 bases and J by 7 bases, with 12 bases between the two germline ends. The CDR3 is 12 amino acids. Germline V lookup: CDR1 MNHEY, CDR2 SVGAGI. The CDR3 sequence: CASRSGLGGYTF. As DNA, the CDR3 is TGTGCCAGCAGATCAGGGTTGGGTGGCTACACCTTC.

This clonotype has a count of ten or more. This chain links TRBV14 with TRBJ1-4; D call uncertain. There are 15 residues in the CDR3. V dropped 2 bases and J dropped 7 bases, with 14 bases sitting between them. From germline, CDR1 is SGHDN and CDR2 FVKESK. The CDR3 loop is CASSQFPLAGEKLFF. CDR3 nucleotides: TGTGCCAGCAGCCAATTCCCTCTTGCCGGTGAAAAACTGTTTTTT.

This clonotype occurred a few times. V is TRBV5-5 and J is TRBJ1-1; D might be TRBD1 (5 bases). The CDR3 runs to 18 residues. V lost 1 base, J lost 0 bases, and 19 bases lay in between. Per the germline V gene, CDR1 is SGHKS and CDR2 is YYEKEE (reference sequence). CDR3 bases: TGTGCCAGCAGCTTGAAGTCCAGGGAAAATAATGTGAACACTGAAGCTTTCTTT. Its translation: CASSLKSRENNVNTEAFF.

The chain links TRBV7-2 to TRBJ2-5; 7 nucleotides agree with TRBD1. This CDR3 contains 14 residues. The V segment lost 5 bases and the J segment 2 bases; nucleotides outside the gene matches: 5. Per germline, CDR1 SGHTA and CDR2 FQGNSA. The CDR3 loop reads CASSRTGDQETQYF. In nucleotides, the CDR3 is TGTGCCAGCAGCCGGACAGGAGATCAAGAGACCCAGTACTTC.

For this clonotype: One end of the junction varies from germline; a read error may be responsible. The chain employs TRBV10-3 and TRBJ1-2, with 8 bases lining up with TRBD1. The V gene's germline CDR1 is ENHRY and CDR2 SYGVKD. The CDR3 sequence is 13 residues long. This chain's CDR3 is CALRGQAAYGYTF. In DNA, the CDR3 is TGTGCCCTCAGGGGACAGGCCGCCTATGGCTACACCTTC.

This clonotype was counted many times. The CDR3: CASSPTTGQYNEQFF. The CDR3 bases are TGCGCCAGCAGCCCCACTACGGGACAGTACAATGAGCAGTTCTTC. The rearrangement links TRBV5-1 to TRBJ2-1, with 7 bases matching TRBD1. J was trimmed by 4 bases and V by 4 bases; bases with no gene match: 8. CDR1 is SGHRS, CDR2 YFSETQ, per germline. This CDR3 comprises 15 residues.

A few counts support this clonotype. The rearrangement uses TRBV30 and TRBJ2-1, with D tentatively TRBD1 (6 bases). This CDR3 has 15 residues. V lost 3 bases to trimming and J lost 8 bases, with 20 bases between them. CDR1 GTSNPN and CDR2 SVGIG come from the germline V gene (reference sequence). CDR3 sequence: CAWSAPGDPTDEQFF. The CDR3 bases are TGTGCCTGGAGCGCGCCAGGGGATCCGACGGATGAGCAGTTCTTC.

This clonotype was counted many times. V and J are TRBV11-2 and TRBJ2-1, with TRBD1 matching 8 bases. This CDR3 comprises 16 residues. In germline, CDR1 is SGHAT, CDR2 FQNNGV. J gave up 7 bases and V 1 base, and 9 bases lay outside the gene matches. The CDR3 coding sequence is TGTGCCAGCAGCTTAGTGAGGACAGGGTCGACGAATGAGCAGTTCTTC. It specifies CASSLVRTGSTNEQFF. Full variable domain (missing parts from reference TRBV11-2 and TRBJ2-1): EAGVAQSPRYKIIEKRQSVAFWCNPISGHATLYWYQQILGQGPKLLIQFQNNGVVDDSQLPKDRFSAERLKGVDSTLKIQPAKLEDSAVYLCASSLVRTGSTNEQFFGPGTRLTVL.

This clonotype was seen many times. CDR3 in DNA: TGTGCCAGCAGCTTTTGGAGGAATGAGCAGTTCTTC. As protein: CASSFWRNEQFF. The rearrangement links TRBV7-6 to TRBJ2-1; D perhaps matches TRBD2 (5 bases). The V and J ends lost 3 bases and 7 bases respectively, with 7 bases between them. The CDR3 covers 12 residues. Germline V gene sequence: CDR1 SGHVS, CDR2 FNYEAQ.

A note on this clonotype: A single base separates this from a much larger clone, so it may be a read error. The chain combines TRBV20-1 with TRBJ2-1, with TRBD2 matching over 9 bases. Germline trimming cut 3 bases from V and 6 bases from J; bases unmatched to any gene: 6. Germline loops: CDR1 DFQATT, CDR2 SNEGSKA (reference sequence). The CDR3 is 14 amino acids. The CDR3 is CSASPAGGCNEQFF. Written as DNA, the CDR3 is TGCAGTGCTAGCCCAGCGGGGGGCTGCAATGAGCAGTTCTTC.

This clonotype was seen many times. V is TRBV9 and J is TRBJ2-5; D gene unclear. CDR1 is SGDLS and CDR2 is YYNGEE in the germline V gene. V was shortened by 4 bases and J by 7 bases, with 17 bases between the two germline ends. The CDR3 runs to 14 residues. CDR3 DNA sequence: TGTGCCAGCAGCCTGACTGACGAACCTGCGACCCAGTACTTC. Translation gives CASSLTDEPATQYF. The full variable domain, with the rest looked up from reference TRBV9 and TRBJ2-5, is DSGVTQTPKHLITATGQRVTLRCSPRSGDLSVYWYQQSLDQGLQFLIQYYNGEERAKGNILERFSAQQFPDLHSELNLSSLELGDSALYFCASSLTDEPATQYFGPGTRLLVL.

This clonotype came up many times. The chain carries TRBV9 and TRBJ1-5, with D maybe TRBD1 (5 bases). The V gene's germline CDR1 is SGDLS and CDR2 YYNGEE. The CDR3 loop spans 14 amino acids. V gave up 4 bases and J gave up 7 bases, with 15 bases separating them. CDR3 sequence: CASSPHGGRQPQHF. In nucleotides, the CDR3 is TGTGCCAGCAGCCCTCACGGGGGAAGGCAGCCCCAGCATTTT. Full variable domain (outside the CDR3, taken from reference TRBV9 and TRBJ1-5): DSGVTQTPKHLITATGQRVTLRCSPRSGDLSVYWYQQSLDQGLQFLIQYYNGEERAKGNILERFSAQQFPDLHSELNLSSLELGDSALYFCASSPHGGRQPQHFGDGTRLSIL.

Regarding this clonotype: A single base separates this from a much larger clone, so it may be a read error. This rearrangement joins TRBV4-2 to TRBJ1-2; perhaps TRBD1 as D (6 bases). The CDR3 is 15 residues long. The V end lost 2 bases, the J end lost 7 bases, and 17 bases lay between the germline ends. CDR1 and CDR2 (germline): LGHNA, YNFKEQ. Here the CDR3 reads CASSQRLRGAAGYTF. The CDR3 bases are TGTGCCAGCAGCCAACGCTTACGGGGGGCGGCTGGCTACACCTTC.

This clonotype has just a few counts. This may stem from a read error, because a much larger clone lies one nucleotide away. The rearrangement links TRBV20-1 to TRBJ2-1, with D maybe TRBD2 (5 bases). Trimming took off 3 bases at V and 10 bases at J, with 19 bases between the two ends. The CDR3 length is 14 residues. The V gene's germline CDR1 is DFQATT and CDR2 SNEGSKA (reference sequence). The DNA of the CDR3 is TGCAGTGCTAGGAGACCCGCGGGCCCCTACGAGCAGTTCTTC. Amino acid sequence: CSARRPAGPYEQFF.

Ten or more counts support this clonotype. This rearrangement joins TRBV9 to TRBJ2-7, with D perhaps matching TRBD1 (5 bases). This CDR3 comprises 15 residues. V lost 0 bases and J 3 bases, leaving 13 bases between the germline ends. Germline CDR1 is SGDLS and CDR2 is YYNGEE. The CDR3 is CASSVGAGNLYEQYF. The CDR3 nucleotides read TGTGCCAGCAGCGTAGGAGCAGGGAACCTCTACGAGCAGTACTTC.

This clonotype has at least ten counts. CDR3 nucleotide sequence: TGTGCCAGCAGCTTTAACAGAGATGGCTACACCTTC. Amino acid sequence: CASSFNRDGYTF. The chain recombines TRBV7-9 with TRBJ1-2; D uncertain. CDR1 is SEHNR and CDR2 is FQNEAQ in the germline V gene (reference sequence). This CDR3 comprises 12 residues. Deletions cut 3 bases from V and 6 bases from J, with 8 bases between.

This clonotype was picked up a small number of times. The rearrangement joins TRBV7-6 to TRBJ1-4; no definite D call. Germline V gene lookup returns CDR1 SGHVS and CDR2 FNYEAQ. Trimming shortened V by 5 bases and J by 0 bases, and 16 bases separated the two germline ends. The CDR3 consists of 17 residues. The chain's CDR3 is CASSPRGSHATNEKLFF. Here the CDR3 DNA reads TGTGCCAGCAGCCCTAGAGGCAGCCACGCAACTAATGAAAAACTGTTTTTT.

DNA for the CDR3: TGTGCCAGCAGCGCCGGGCAGGGGGCGGTTCAGCCCCAGCATTTT. This codes for CASSAGQGAVQPQHF. The gene calls are TRBV5-5 and TRBJ1-5; 8 nucleotides agree with TRBD1. Germline V gene lookup returns CDR1 SGHKS and CDR2 YYEKEE (reference sequence). There are 15 residues in the CDR3. The junction had 9 bases not matched to a gene; V was cut back by 4 bases and J by 6 bases.

The chain recombines TRBV30 with TRBJ2-5; D gene uncertain. This CDR3 has 13 amino acids. The ends were cut back, 3 bases at V and 2 bases at J, with 10 bases in the middle. Germline CDR1 GTSNPN, CDR2 SVGIG (reference sequence). CDR3 loop: CAWRALVQETQYF. CDR3 bases: TGTGCCTGGAGGGCTCTAGTTCAAGAGACCCAGTACTTC.

This clonotype turned up a few times. This chain links TRBV12-3 or TRBV12-4 with TRBJ1-1; D unclear. V shed 4 bases and J shed 6 bases, with 12 bases lying between them. The CDR3 runs 13 residues. The CDR3 DNA follows: TGTGCCAGCAGTTCGTTCGGGCCCGCTGAAGCTTTCTTT. Its protein product is CASSSFGPAEAFF.

This clonotype turned up a few times. V and J are TRBV7-8 and TRBJ1-1; 8 bases are shared with TRBD1. Trimming removed 5 bases from V and 3 bases from J; junction bases left unmatched: 14. Germline V gene data show CDR1 as SGHVS and CDR2 as FQNEAQ. The CDR3 consists of 17 residues. The CDR3 nucleotides are TGTGCCAGCAGCCACCGAGGTAGGCGGACAGGGCACACTGAAGCTTTCTTT. This codes for CASSHRGRRTGHTEAFF.

In its sample, this clonotype was seen many times. This chain links TRBV12-3 or TRBV12-4 with TRBJ2-1, with 8 bases aligning to TRBD2. V lost 6 bases, J lost 10 bases, and 11 bases stayed unmatched. This CDR3 comprises 14 residues. The CDR3 DNA sequence: TGTGCCAGCAGCGACTTGGGCGGGGGGCGAGAGCAGTTCTTC. Its translation: CASSDLGGGREQFF.